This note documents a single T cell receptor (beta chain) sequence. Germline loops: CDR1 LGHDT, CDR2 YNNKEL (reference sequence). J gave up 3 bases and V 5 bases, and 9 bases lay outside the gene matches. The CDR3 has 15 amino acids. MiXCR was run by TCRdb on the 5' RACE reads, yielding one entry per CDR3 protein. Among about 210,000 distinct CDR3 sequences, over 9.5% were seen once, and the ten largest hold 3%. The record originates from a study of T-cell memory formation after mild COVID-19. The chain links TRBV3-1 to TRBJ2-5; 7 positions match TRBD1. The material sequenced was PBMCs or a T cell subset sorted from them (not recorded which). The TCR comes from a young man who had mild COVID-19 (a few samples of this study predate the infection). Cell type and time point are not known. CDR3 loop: CASSAAGTVKETQYF. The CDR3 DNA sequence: TGTGCCAGCAGCGCAGCCGGGACAGTTAAAGAGACCCAGTACTTC.